This T cell receptor (beta chain) was captured in a study of T-cell memory formation after mild COVID-19. Germline loops: CDR1 MNHEY, CDR2 SVGAGI. The V and J ends lost 4 bases and 4 bases respectively, with 9 bases between them. The CDR3 is 13 amino acids. There are a few counts of this clonotype. One entry per CDR3 protein, called by TCRdb with MiXCR from the 5' RACE reads. The table shows 200,000 to 250,000 distinct CDR3 sequences, with more than 8% occurring only once. This TCR derives from a man younger than 30 who had mild COVID-19 (a few samples of this study predate the infection). Cell type and time point are not known. Sequenced: PBMCs or a T cell subset sorted from them (not recorded which). V is TRBV6-5 and J is TRBJ2-3; D not certain. CDR3 nucleotides: TGTGCCAGCAGTTCCGGCCGAGCAGATACGCAGTATTTT. Its translation: CASSSGRADTQYF.